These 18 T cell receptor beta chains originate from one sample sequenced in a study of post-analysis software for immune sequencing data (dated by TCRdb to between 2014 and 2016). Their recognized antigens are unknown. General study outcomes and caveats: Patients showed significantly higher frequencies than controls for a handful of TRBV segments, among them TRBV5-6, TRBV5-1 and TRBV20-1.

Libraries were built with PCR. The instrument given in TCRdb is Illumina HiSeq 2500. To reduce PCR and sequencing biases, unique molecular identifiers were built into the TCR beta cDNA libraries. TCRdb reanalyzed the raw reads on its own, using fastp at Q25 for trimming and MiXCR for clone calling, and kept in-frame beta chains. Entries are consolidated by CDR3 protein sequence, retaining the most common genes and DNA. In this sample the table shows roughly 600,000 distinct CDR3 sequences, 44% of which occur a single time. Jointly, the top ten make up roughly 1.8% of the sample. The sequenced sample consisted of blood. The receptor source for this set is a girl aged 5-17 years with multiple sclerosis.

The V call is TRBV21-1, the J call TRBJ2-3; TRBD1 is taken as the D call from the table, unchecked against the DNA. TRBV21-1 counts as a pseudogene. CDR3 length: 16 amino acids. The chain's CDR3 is CASSKNGDRGTDTQYF. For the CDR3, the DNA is TGTGCCAGCAGCAAAAACGGCGACAGGGGCACAGATACGCAGTATTTT.

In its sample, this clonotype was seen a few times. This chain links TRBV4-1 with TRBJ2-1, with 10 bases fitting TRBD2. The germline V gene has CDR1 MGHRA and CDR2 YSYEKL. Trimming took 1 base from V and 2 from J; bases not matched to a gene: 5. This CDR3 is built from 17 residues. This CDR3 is CASSQGTSGVTYNEQFF. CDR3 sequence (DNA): TGCGCCAGCAGCCAAGGCACTAGCGGGGTTACCTACAATGAGCAGTTCTTC.

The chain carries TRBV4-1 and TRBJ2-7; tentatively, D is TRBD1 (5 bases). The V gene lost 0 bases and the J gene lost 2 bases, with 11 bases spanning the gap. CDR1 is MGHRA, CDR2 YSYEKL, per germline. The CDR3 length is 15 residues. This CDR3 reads CASSQEGVVAYEQYF. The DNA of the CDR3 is TGCGCCAGCAGCCAAGAAGGGGTTGTCGCCTACGAGCAGTACTTC.

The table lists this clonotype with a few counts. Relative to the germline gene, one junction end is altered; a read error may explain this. The CDR3 sequence: CASSLAGQGFNQPQHF. CDR3 sequence (DNA): TGTGCCAGCAGCTTAGCGGGACAGGGGTTCAATCAGCCCCAGCATTTT. The chain carries TRBV12-3 or TRBV12-4 and TRBJ1-5; 10 bases match TRBD1. The CDR3 totals 16 residues.

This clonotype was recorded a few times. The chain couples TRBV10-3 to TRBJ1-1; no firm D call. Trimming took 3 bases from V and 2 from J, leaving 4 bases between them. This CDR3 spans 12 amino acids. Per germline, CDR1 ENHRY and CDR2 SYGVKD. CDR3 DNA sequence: TGTGCCATCAGTGACGGTAACACTGAAGCTTTCTTT. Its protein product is CAISDGNTEAFF.

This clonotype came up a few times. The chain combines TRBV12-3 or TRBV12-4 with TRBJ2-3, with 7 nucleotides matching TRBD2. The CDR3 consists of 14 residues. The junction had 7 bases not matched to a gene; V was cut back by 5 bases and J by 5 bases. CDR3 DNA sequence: TGTGCCAGCAGTCCGAGCGGGGAGGGAGATACGCAGTATTTT. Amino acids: CASSPSGEGDTQYF.

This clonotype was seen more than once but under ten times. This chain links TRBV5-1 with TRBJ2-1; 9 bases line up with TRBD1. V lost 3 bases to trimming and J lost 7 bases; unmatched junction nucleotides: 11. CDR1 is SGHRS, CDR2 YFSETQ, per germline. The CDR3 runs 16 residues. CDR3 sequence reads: CASSSTDRGVRNEQFF. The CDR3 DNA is TGCGCCAGCAGCTCCACGGACAGGGGCGTGAGGAATGAGCAGTTCTTC.

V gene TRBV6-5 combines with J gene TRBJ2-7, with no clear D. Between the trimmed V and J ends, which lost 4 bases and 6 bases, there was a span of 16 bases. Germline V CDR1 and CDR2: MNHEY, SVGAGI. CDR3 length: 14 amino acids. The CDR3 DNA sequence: TGTGCCAGCAGTTCTCTAGGCCGCTCGGTCGAGCAGTACTTC. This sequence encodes CASSSLGRSVEQYF.

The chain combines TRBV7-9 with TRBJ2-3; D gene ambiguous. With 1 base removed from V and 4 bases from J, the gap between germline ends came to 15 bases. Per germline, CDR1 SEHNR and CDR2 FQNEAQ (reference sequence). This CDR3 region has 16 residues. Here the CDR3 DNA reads TGTGCCAGCAGCTTAGAAACCAGGACGTACGCAGATACGCAGTATTTT. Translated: CASSLETRTYADTQYF.

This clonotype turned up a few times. The CDR3 here is CASSQPLAVEAFF. The CDR3 region has the DNA TGTGCCAGCAGCCAACCGTTGGCAGTTGAAGCTTTCTTT. The chain couples TRBV3-1 to TRBJ1-1; D call uncertain. Germline V CDR1 and CDR2: LGHDT, YNNKEL (reference sequence). This CDR3 region has 13 residues. Trimming took off 2 bases at V and 7 bases at J, with 11 bases between the two ends.

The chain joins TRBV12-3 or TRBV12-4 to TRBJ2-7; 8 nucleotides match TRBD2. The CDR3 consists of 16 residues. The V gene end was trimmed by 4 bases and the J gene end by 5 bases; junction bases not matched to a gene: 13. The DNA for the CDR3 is TGTGCCAGCAGTTGGGCGGGGGGCGGGAGATCCCACGAGCAGTACTTC. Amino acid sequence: CASSWAGGGRSHEQYF.

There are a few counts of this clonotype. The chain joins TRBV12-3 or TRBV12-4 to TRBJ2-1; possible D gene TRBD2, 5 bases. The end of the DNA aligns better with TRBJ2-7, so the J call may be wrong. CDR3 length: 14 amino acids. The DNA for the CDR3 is TGTGCCAGCAGTCAACTAGGGAGAAACAATGAGCAGTACTTC. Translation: CASSQLGRNNEQYF.

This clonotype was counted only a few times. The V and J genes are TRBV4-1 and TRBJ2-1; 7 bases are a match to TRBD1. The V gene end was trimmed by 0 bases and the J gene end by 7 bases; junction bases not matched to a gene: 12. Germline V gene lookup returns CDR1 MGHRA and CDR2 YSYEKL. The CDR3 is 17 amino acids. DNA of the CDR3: TGCGCCAGCAGCCAAGACCCGAGACAGGGTTTGAGGAATGAGCAGTTCTTC. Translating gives CASSQDPRQGLRNEQFF.

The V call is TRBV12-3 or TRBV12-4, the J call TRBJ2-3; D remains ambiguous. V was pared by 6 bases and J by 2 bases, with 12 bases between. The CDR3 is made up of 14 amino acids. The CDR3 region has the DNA TGTGCCAGCAGCCTTCTGTGGGTCACAGATACGCAGTATTTT. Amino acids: CASSLLWVTDTQYF.

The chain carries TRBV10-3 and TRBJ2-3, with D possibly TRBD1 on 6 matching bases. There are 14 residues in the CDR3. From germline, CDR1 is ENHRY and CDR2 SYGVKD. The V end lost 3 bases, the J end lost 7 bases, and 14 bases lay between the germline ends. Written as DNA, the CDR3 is TGTGCCATCAGTGATGCAGGGGACCCGAATACGCAGTATTTT. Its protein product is CAISDAGDPNTQYF.

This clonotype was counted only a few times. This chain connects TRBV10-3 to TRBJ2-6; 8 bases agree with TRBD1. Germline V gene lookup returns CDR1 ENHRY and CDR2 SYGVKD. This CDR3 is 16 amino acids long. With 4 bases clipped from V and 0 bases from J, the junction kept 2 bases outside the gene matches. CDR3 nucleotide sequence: TGTGCCATCAGTGGGACAGGGAGCTCTGGGGCCAACGTCCTGACTTTC. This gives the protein CAISGTGSSGANVLTF.

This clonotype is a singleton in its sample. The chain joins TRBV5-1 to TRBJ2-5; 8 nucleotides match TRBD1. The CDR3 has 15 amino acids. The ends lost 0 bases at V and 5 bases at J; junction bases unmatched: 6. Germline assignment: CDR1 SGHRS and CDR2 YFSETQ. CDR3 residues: CASSLEPGGLETQYF. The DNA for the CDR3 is TGCGCCAGCAGCTTGGAGCCAGGGGGCTTGGAGACCCAGTACTTC.

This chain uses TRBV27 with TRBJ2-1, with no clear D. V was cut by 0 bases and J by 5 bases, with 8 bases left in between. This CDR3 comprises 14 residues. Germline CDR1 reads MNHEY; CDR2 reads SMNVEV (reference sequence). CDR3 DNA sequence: TGTGCCAGCAGTTTATCAGGGCGCCACAATGAGCAGTTCTTC. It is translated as CASSLSGRHNEQFF.